This T cell receptor beta chain was sequenced for a study of blood T cell repertoires in COVID-19. Germline assignment: CDR1 SGHTS and CDR2 YDEGEE. This CDR3 comprises 13 residues. Trimming cost V 4 bases and J 7 bases, with 15 bases left between them. Original data processing: Amplification of reference gene primers provided the estimated nucleated cell counts. The method was immunoSEQ multiplex PCR; TCRdb's version includes in-frame clones alone and lacks a portion of them. That table is the source of V, J and clone size, and D and trimming were worked out from the DNA. The sample includes a few hundred thousand clones, 75% to 90% of them seen just once. Adults between about 18 and 89 years of age took part from under 25 US areas. Participants' own reports of clinical history determined their cohort assignment. Recovery meant two consecutive negative NP/OP PCR tests, professional clearance, or resolved symptoms.

The specimen was PBMCs or T cells enriched from blood (not recorded which). This sequence originates from a man younger than 35 who had recovered from COVID-19. The rearrangement joins TRBV5-8 to TRBJ2-7, with D possibly matching TRBD1 (5 bases). DNA for the CDR3: TGTGCCAGCAGCCCAAGAAGGGGCGGAGAGCAGTACTTC. Protein product: CASSPRRGGEQYF.